What follows are 2 T cell receptor beta chains derived from one specimen sequenced in a study of vaccination and CD4 T cells after COVID-19. In TCRdb, the PCR reads were re-called with MiXCR into one record per CDR3 protein. In the table there are 20,000 or so distinct CDR3 sequences, over 45% of which are singletons. The sample in question was CD4+ T cells from blood, obtained after SARS-CoV-2 vaccination. The receptors were gathered from a human donor who had recovered from COVID-19.

The genes are TRBV28 and TRBJ2-7; D might be TRBD1 or TRBD2, each matching 5 bases. The germline CDR1 and CDR2 sequences are MDHEN and SYDVKM. V was shortened by 9 bases and J by 6 bases, with 18 bases between the two germline ends. The CDR3 covers 13 residues. Here the CDR3 DNA reads TGTGCCAGTCGGGATTGGGTTGGGGGCGAGCAGTACTTC. Amino acid sequence: CASRDWVGGEQYF.

The chain joins TRBV6-1 to TRBJ1-2; 7 bases align to TRBD1. Germline-derived CDR1 and CDR2 are MNHNS and SASEGT. With 7 bases clipped from V and 8 bases from J, the junction kept 7 bases outside the gene matches. The CDR3 is made up of 12 amino acids. The CDR3, as DNA: TGTGCCAGCACCACTGGGACAGCCGGCTACACCTTC. This sequence encodes CASTTGTAGYTF.